The source of this T cell receptor beta chain is a study of Tregs in tolerant kidney transplant recipients. Study findings and constraints: Activated donor B cell expansion appeared to reveal the most relevant donor-specific TCRbeta repertoire.

Concerning this clone: The antigen is undetermined.

Germline V lookup: CDR1 MGHRA, CDR2 YSYEKL. The CDR3 extends over 16 amino acids. J gave up 4 bases and V 3 bases, and 11 bases lay outside the gene matches. Thawed PBMCs were FACS-sorted into unstimulated CD4+CD25+CD127- regulatory T cells, CD4+CD25- non-regulatory cells, CD4 and CD8 cells. Profiled with immunoSEQ multiplex PCR; TCRdb holds only in-frame clones, not every one. Of about 240,000 clones in the sample, about four fifths were seen once. Material for sequencing was CD4+ T cells from blood. The J gene is TRBJ2-7, the V gene TRBV4-1; 8 bases fit TRBD1. The receptor was isolated from a human donor in good health. This CDR3 reads CASSQPDRDQGYEQYF. The CDR3 DNA sequence: TGCGCCAGCAGCCAGCCGGACAGGGATCAGGGTTACGAGCAGTACTTC.